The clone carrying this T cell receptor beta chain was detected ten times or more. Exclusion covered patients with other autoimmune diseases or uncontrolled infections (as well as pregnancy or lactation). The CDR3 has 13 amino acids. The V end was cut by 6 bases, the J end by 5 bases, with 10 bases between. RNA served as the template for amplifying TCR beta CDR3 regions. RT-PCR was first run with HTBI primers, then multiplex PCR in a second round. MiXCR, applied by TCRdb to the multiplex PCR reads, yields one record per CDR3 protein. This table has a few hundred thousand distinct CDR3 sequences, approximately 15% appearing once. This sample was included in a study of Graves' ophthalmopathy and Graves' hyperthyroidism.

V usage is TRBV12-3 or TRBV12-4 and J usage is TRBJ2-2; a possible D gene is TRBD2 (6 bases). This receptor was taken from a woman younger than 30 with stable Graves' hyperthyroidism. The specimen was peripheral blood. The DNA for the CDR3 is TGTGCCAGCAGACGCCGGGAGACCGGGGAGCTGTTTTTT. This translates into CASRRRETGELFF.